A selection of T cell receptor beta chains follows, all from one sample in a study of T cell repertoires in cytomegalovirus infection. These receptors' antigens are unknown. MiXCR, applied by TCRdb to the reads, yields one record per CDR3 protein. The repertoire includes some 920,000 distinct CDR3 sequences, roughly 30% of them detected once, and around an eighth sits in the top ten. The source was cultured CD8+ T cells from PBMCs, collected from culture after CMV antigen stimulation. Source of these receptors: a human donor in good health (CMV status not recorded). Some clones in this sample may be carry-over from other donors' samples. CDR3s include the opening cysteine and the closing phenylalanine or tryptophan. A D gene is named only where the DNA matches it firmly. Some rows mark clone size as missing; the rest say once, few, many or name a class of expanded clone.

v_call,d_call,j_call,clone_size,cdr3_aa,cdr3_nt
TRBV19,TRBD2,TRBJ2-3,-,CASRGEGADTQYF,TGTGCCAGTAGGGGGGAGGGTGCAGATACGCAGTATTTT
TRBV11-1,TRBD2,TRBJ2-5,many,CASSLESSGIQETQYF,TGTGCCAGCAGCTTAGAATCGAGCGGGATTCAAGAGACCCAGTACTTC
TRBV6-1,-,TRBJ1-2,few,CASMGGDSDGVYGYTF,TGTGCCAGCATGGGTGGCGATTCGGACGGTGTCTATGGCTACACCTTC
TRBV5-4,-,TRBJ1-1,-,CASSLRFLRAGFPTEAFF,TGTGCCAGCAGCTTAAGGTTCCTCAGGGCTGGTTTCCCCACTGAAGCTTTCTTT
TRBV15,-,TRBJ2-7,few,CATSRSEIRGEQYF,TGTGCCACCAGCAGATCCGAGATCCGCGGCGAGCAGTACTTC
TRBV12-3/TRBV12-4,-,TRBJ2-1,-,CATSLVTLRDEQFF,TGTGCCACCAGTTTAGTGACTCTCAGGGATGAGCAGTTCTTC
TRBV29-1,TRBD2,TRBJ2-7,-,CSVLGGLAYEQYF,TGCAGCGTTCTCGGGGGGTTAGCCTACGAGCAGTACTTC
TRBV5-3,TRBD1,TRBJ1-2,-,CASSISQGAEGYGYTF,TGTGCCAGCAGCATATCACAGGGGGCTGAGGGCTATGGCTACACCTTC
TRBV7-9,TRBD1,TRBJ1-4,-,CASSSETGGIEKLFF,TGTGCCAGCAGCTCTGAGACAGGGGGCATTGAAAAACTGTTTTTT
TRBV20-1,-,TRBJ1-5,-,CSARVGAYSNQPQHF,TGCAGTGCTAGAGTTGGAGCTTATAGCAATCAGCCCCAGCATTTT
TRBV7-8,-,TRBJ1-2,-,CASSRGGAGGYTF,TGTGCCAGCAGCAGGGGGGGGGCTGGTGGCTACACCTTC
TRBV7-8,-,TRBJ2-1,few,CASSLRGAGRDNEQFF,TGTGCCAGCAGCTTAAGGGGGGCAGGCAGGGACAATGAGCAGTTCTTC
TRBV15,TRBD1,TRBJ2-7,-,CATSRVGGQGTYEQYF,TGTGCCACCAGCAGAGTAGGGGGCCAGGGGACCTACGAGCAGTACTTC
TRBV7-9,-,TRBJ2-1,few,CASSPGTGDLNEQFF,TGTGCCAGCAGCCCTGGGACGGGGGATCTCAATGAGCAGTTCTTC
TRBV11-2,-,TRBJ1-1,-,CASSPAGMGNTEAFF,TGTGCCAGCAGCCCCGCCGGGATGGGGAACACTGAAGCTTTCTTT
TRBV5-4,-,TRBJ1-2,-,CASIQGGLGGYTF,TGTGCCAGCATTCAGGGAGGACTCGGGGGCTACACCTTC
TRBV6-1,-,TRBJ2-3,-,CASSELWQGGGTQYF,TGTGCCAGCAGTGAACTATGGCAGGGGGGAGGTACGCAGTATTTT
TRBV6-2/TRBV6-3,-,TRBJ1-1,-,CASSAEYGTEAFF,TGTGCCAGCAGTGCAGAGTACGGCACTGAAGCTTTCTTT
TRBV6-1,-,TRBJ1-1,many,CASSWGGAEAFF,TGTGCCAGCAGTTGGGGAGGAGCTGAAGCTTTCTTT
TRBV11-2,-,TRBJ1-1,-,CASSLWMRRGNTEAFF,TGTGCCAGCAGCTTATGGATGAGAAGGGGGAACACTGAAGCTTTCTTT
TRBV5-8,-,TRBJ1-2,-,CASTLPDSNYGYTF,TGTGCCAGCACCCTCCCGGACAGTAACTATGGCTACACCTTC
TRBV7-9,-,TRBJ2-1,-,CASSRIDEQFF,TGTGCCAGCAGTCGTATCGATGAGCAGTTCTTC
TRBV12-3/TRBV12-4,TRBD1,TRBJ2-3,few,CASSLSIQGQGNTDTQYF,TGTGCCAGCAGTTTAAGCATCCAGGGACAGGGAAACACAGATACGCAGTATTTT
TRBV24-1,-,TRBJ2-4,-,CATSDLYSKNIQYF,TGTGCCACCAGTGATTTGTACAGCAAAAACATTCAGTACTTC
TRBV28,-,TRBJ2-7,few,CASSWREEQYF,TGTGCCAGCAGTTGGAGGGAGGAGCAGTACTTC
TRBV28,-,TRBJ2-2,many,CASSLWQVSTGELFF,TGTGCCAGCAGTTTATGGCAGGTGTCGACCGGGGAGCTGTTTTTT
TRBV7-9,-,TRBJ2-5,many,CASTHLYWTELQETQYF,TGTGCCAGCACCCACCTGTATTGGACAGAATTGCAAGAGACCCAGTACTTC
TRBV7-6,-,TRBJ2-2,many,CASSTAGTGELFF,TGTGCCAGCAGTACCGCGGGCACCGGGGAGCTGTTTTTT
TRBV12-3/TRBV12-4,TRBD2,TRBJ2-1,-,CASTLAGGFYNEQFF,TGTGCCAGCACACTAGCGGGGGGTTTCTACAATGAGCAGTTCTTC
TRBV25-1,-,TRBJ1-5,few,CASSDGYGGAAQHF,TGTGCCAGCAGTGATGGGTATGGGGGGGCGGCCCAGCATTTT
TRBV20-1,TRBD1,TRBJ1-6,-,CSARSEGAFSPLHF,TGCAGTGCTCGGTCCGAGGGGGCTTTTTCACCCCTCCACTTT
TRBV19,-,TRBJ1-2,few,CASTQRNYGYTF,TGTGCCAGTACTCAAAGAAACTATGGCTACACCTTC
TRBV7-8,-,TRBJ2-1,few,CASSLKVDSSYNEQFF,TGTGCCAGCAGCTTAAAGGTGGACAGTTCCTACAATGAGCAGTTCTTC
TRBV6-5,-,TRBJ1-1,-,CASSSLRRGAFF,TGTGCCAGCAGTTCTCTCCGCCGGGGGGCTTTCTTT
TRBV10-3,-,TRBJ2-7,many,CAISGGGATYEQYF,TGTGCCATCAGTGGTGGAGGCGCTACCTACGAGCAGTACTTC
TRBV4-2,TRBD2,TRBJ2-1,-,CASSQDARGAAYNEQFF,TGTGCCAGCAGCCAAGATGCGCGGGGGGCCGCCTACAATGAGCAGTTCTTC
TRBV12-5,-,TRBJ1-1,few,CASGTGQEAFF,TGTGCTAGTGGTACCGGGCAAGAAGCTTTCTTT
TRBV3-1,TRBD2,TRBJ2-3,-,CASSQDRLAGTDTQYF,TGTGCCAGCAGCCAAGATAGACTAGCGGGCACAGATACGCAGTATTTT
TRBV5-1,-,TRBJ2-7,few,CASSPQDSYEQYF,TGCGCCAGCAGCCCACAGGACTCCTACGAGCAGTACTTC
TRBV28,TRBD1,TRBJ2-1,-,CASSLLGTGVYNEQFF,TGTGCCAGCAGTTTATTGGGGACAGGGGTCTACAATGAGCAGTTCTTC
TRBV20-1,TRBD1,TRBJ2-3,-,CSARNRDRITDTQYF,TGCAGTGCTAGAAACCGGGACAGAATCACAGATACGCAGTATTTT
TRBV7-8,-,TRBJ2-5,few,CASSLTFLETQYF,TGTGCCAGCAGCTTAACTTTTTTAGAGACCCAGTACTTC
TRBV7-8,TRBD2,TRBJ2-1,many,CASSLPFKRGGRNNEQFF,TGTGCCAGCAGCTTACCGTTCAAGCGGGGGGGCCGGAACAATGAGCAGTTCTTC
TRBV28,TRBD1,TRBJ1-5,many,CASSPDRVNQPQHF,TGTGCCAGCAGTCCCGACAGGGTCAATCAGCCCCAGCATTTT
TRBV19,-,TRBJ2-7,few,CASSMRTHEQYF,TGTGCCAGTAGTATGCGGACTCACGAGCAGTACTTC
TRBV11-2,TRBD1,TRBJ2-4,-,CVSSIGQGNIQYF,TGTGTCAGCAGCATCGGACAGGGTAACATTCAGTACTTC
TRBV6-5,-,TRBJ2-2,-,CASSYAVAGELFF,TGTGCCAGCAGTTACGCAGTGGCCGGGGAGCTGTTTTTT
TRBV4-1,-,TRBJ1-1,many,CASSQEHGDVTNTEAFF,TGCGCCAGCAGCCAAGAACATGGGGACGTTACGAACACTGAAGCTTTCTTT
TRBV6-1,-,TRBJ2-7,-,CASRRGLYEQYF,TGTGCCAGCAGACGGGGACTCTACGAGCAGTACTTC
TRBV4-3,-,TRBJ1-2,-,CASSPPGSGVGYTF,TGCGCCAGCAGCCCCCCAGGCTCAGGGGTGGGTTACACCTTC
TRBV9,-,TRBJ1-3,-,CASSVEGGTGNTIYF,TGTGCCAGCAGCGTAGAAGGCGGGACTGGAAACACCATATATTTT
TRBV19,TRBD2,TRBJ2-7,few,CASSILPSGSYEQYF,TGTGCCAGTAGTATATTACCTAGCGGCTCCTACGAGCAGTACTTC
TRBV7-9,-,TRBJ2-1,-,CATAQGSDEQFF,TGTGCCACTGCTCAGGGATCGGATGAGCAGTTCTTC
TRBV10-3,-,TRBJ2-5,few,CAISESQETQYF,TGTGCCATCAGTGAGTCTCAAGAGACCCAGTACTTC